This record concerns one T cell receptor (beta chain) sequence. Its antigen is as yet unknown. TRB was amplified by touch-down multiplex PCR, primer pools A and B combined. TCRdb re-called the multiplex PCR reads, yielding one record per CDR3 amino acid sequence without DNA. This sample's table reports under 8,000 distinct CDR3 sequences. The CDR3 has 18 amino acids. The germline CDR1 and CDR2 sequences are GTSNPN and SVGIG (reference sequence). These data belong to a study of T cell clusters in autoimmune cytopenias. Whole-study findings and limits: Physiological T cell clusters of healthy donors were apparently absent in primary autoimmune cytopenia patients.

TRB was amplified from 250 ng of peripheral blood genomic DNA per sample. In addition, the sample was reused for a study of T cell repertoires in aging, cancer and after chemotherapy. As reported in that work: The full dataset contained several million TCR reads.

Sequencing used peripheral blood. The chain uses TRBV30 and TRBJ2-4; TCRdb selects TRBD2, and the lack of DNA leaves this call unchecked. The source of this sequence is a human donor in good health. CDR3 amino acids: CAWSILGRTTLAKNIQYF.